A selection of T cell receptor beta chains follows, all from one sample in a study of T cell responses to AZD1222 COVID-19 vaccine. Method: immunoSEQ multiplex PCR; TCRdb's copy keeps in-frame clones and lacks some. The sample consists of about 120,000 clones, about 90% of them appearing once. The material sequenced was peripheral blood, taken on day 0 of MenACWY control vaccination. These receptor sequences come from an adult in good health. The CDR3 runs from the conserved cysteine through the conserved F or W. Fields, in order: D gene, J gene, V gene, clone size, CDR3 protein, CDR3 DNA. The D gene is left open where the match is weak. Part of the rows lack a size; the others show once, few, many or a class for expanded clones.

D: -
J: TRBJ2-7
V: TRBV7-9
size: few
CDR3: CASSLVADGSYEQYF
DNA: TGTGCCAGCAGCTTAGTTGCGGATGGCTCCTACGAGCAGTACTTC

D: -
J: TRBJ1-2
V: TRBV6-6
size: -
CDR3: CASSYGQEYGYTF
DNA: TGTGCCAGCAGTTACGGGCAGGAGTATGGCTACACCTTC

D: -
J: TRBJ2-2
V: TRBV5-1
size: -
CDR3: CASSLAASNTGELFF
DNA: TGCGCCAGCAGCTTGGCGGCGTCGAACACCGGGGAGCTGTTTTTT

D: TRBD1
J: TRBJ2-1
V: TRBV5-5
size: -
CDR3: CASSSPNRGRFYNEQFF
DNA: TGTGCCAGCAGCTCGCCCAACAGGGGGCGATTCTACAATGAGCAGTTCTTC

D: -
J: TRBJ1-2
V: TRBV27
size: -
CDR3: CASRSDRAYGYTF
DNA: TGTGCCAGCAGATCTGACAGAGCCTATGGCTACACCTTC

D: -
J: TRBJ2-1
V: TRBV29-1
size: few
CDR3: CSVEVSRGAYNEQFF
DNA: TGCAGCGTTGAAGTGAGCAGGGGGGCCTACAATGAGCAGTTCTTC

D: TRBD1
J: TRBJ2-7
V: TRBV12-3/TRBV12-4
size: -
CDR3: CASSSGTGGKYF
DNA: TGTGCCAGCAGTTCGGGGACAGGGGGCAAGTACTTC

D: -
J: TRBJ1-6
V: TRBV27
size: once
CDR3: CASSFPGGLWSPLHF
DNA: TGTGCCAGCAGTTTCCCCGGGGGACTTTGGTCACCCCTCCACTTT

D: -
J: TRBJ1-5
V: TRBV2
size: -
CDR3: CASIPTTGTSNQPQHF
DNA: TGTGCCAGCATACCGACTACAGGGACTAGCAATCAGCCCCAGCATTTT

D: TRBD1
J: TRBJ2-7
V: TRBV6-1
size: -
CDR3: CASSEGRDRVSEQYF
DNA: TGTGCCAGCAGTGAAGGCCGGGACAGGGTATCCGAGCAGTACTTC

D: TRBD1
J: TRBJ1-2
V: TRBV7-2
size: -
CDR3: CASSLLGQGYGYGYTF
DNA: TGTGCCAGCAGCTTATTAGGACAGGGGTATGGCTATGGCTACACCTTC

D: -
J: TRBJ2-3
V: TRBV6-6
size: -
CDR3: CASTLPSTATQYF
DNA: TGTGCCAGCACACTACCTTCCACAGCTACGCAGTATTTT

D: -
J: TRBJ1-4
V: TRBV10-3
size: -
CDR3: CAISGGEDIEKLFF
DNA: TGTGCCATCAGTGGAGGGGAAGATATTGAAAAACTGTTTTTT

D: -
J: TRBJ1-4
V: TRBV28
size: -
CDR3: CASSLGGRNEKLFF
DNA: TGTGCCAGCAGTTTAGGGGGGCGGAATGAAAAACTGTTTTTT

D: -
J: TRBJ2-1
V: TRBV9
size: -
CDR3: CASSVDPSSPGSYNEQFF
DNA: TGTGCCAGCAGCGTAGATCCTTCTTCTCCGGGGTCCTACAATGAGCAGTTCTTC

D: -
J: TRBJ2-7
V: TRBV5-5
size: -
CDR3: CASSLNAAYEQYF
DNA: TGTGCCAGCAGCTTGAATGCGGCCTACGAGCAGTACTTC